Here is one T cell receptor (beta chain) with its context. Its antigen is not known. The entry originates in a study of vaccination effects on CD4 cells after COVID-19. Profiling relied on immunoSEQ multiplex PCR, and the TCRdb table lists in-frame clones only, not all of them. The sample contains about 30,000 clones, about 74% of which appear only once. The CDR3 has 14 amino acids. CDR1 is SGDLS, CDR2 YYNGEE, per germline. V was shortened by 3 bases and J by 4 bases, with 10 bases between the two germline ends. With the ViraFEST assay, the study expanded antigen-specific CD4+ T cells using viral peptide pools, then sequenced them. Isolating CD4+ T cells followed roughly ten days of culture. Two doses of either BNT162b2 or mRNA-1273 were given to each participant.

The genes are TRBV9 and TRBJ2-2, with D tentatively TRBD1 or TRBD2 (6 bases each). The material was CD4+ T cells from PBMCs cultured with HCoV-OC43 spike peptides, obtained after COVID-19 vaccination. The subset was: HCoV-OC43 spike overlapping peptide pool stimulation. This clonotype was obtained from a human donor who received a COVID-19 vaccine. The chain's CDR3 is CASSARGATGELFF. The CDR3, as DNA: TGTGCCAGCAGCGCGAGGGGGGCCACCGGGGAGCTGTTTTTT.